This T cell receptor (beta chain) was sequenced for a study of cytomegalovirus exposure and HLA in healthy donors. Looking at the study overall: Among the roughly 400 genotyped donors, 70% to 85% were placed in the Caucasian-associated ancestry cluster.

Both 60 Vbeta primers and 13 Jbeta primers went into the PCR. TCRdb's copy holds only in-frame clones and misses some; the assay was immunoSEQ multiplex PCR. The table records roughly 100,000 clones, over 70% of them present only once. The CDR3 runs to 16 residues. Trimming removed 5 bases from V and 5 bases from J; junction bases left unmatched: 9. Germline CDR1 is SGHAT and CDR2 is FQDESV (reference sequence). To note about this clone: Antigen specificity is unknown.

Study results and limitations: Presence/absence analyses rested on an assumption that sequencing depth was roughly uniform across donors. A prior analysis recorded that most TCR beta V segments were productive about 87% or about 30% of the time. An analysis was carried out later, and it reportedly showed fewer N-insertions in an Asian-associated ancestry cluster than the approximately 700-donor mean.

This chain links TRBV11-1 with TRBJ2-3; TRBD1 agrees at 11 bases. This TCR was sampled from a woman aged 40 to 50 in good health and CMV-seropositive. Specimen: PBMCs. CDR3 in amino acids: CASSLPGTGGGDTQYF. The CDR3 DNA is TGTGCCAGCAGCCTCCCCGGGACAGGGGGTGGAGATACGCAGTATTTT.